These T cell receptor beta chains were read from a single sample in a study of cytotoxic CD8 clonotypes in ibrutinib-treated CLL. Sequencing was performed with immunoSEQ multiplex PCR; in TCRdb, only in-frame clones are kept and a portion is missing. This sample has about 130,000 clones, with approximately 80% found just once. The sample was PBMCs, taken after 24 months of ibrutinib treatment. These receptors originate from a human donor with chronic lymphocytic leukemia. Both conserved end residues are trimmed from each CDR3. Each record gives: CDR3 protein, D gene, CDR3 length, V gene, clone size. A D gene is named only where the DNA matches it firmly. Rows give clone size only sometimes, using once, few, many, or a class for an expanded clone.

CDR3 protein: ASSLASTYEQY
D gene: .
CDR3 length: 11
V gene: TRBV5-6
clone size: .

CDR3 protein: ASSLGGHSSAYYT
D gene: .
CDR3 length: 13
V gene: TRBV11-2
clone size: once

CDR3 protein: ASNRDRGAAKLF
D gene: TRBD1
CDR3 length: 12
V gene: TRBV2
clone size: .

CDR3 protein: ASQERNYGYT
D gene: .
CDR3 length: 10
V gene: TRBV28
clone size: .

CDR3 protein: ASSIDRDGSYEQY
D gene: .
CDR3 length: 13
V gene: TRBV21-1
clone size: many

CDR3 protein: ASTPPAGELF
D gene: .
CDR3 length: 10
V gene: TRBV19
clone size: .

CDR3 protein: ASTRSMNTEAF
D gene: .
CDR3 length: 11
V gene: TRBV2
clone size: .

CDR3 protein: AISESTSGGAYTGELF
D gene: TRBD2
CDR3 length: 16
V gene: TRBV10-3
clone size: .

CDR3 protein: AIKSGQFSYEQY
D gene: TRBD1
CDR3 length: 12
V gene: TRBV10-3
clone size: few

CDR3 protein: ASSLVGTNQETQY
D gene: .
CDR3 length: 13
V gene: TRBV7-2
clone size: once

CDR3 protein: AWSPGVFRQPQH
D gene: .
CDR3 length: 12
V gene: TRBV30
clone size: .

CDR3 protein: ASSSDRGQAAF
D gene: TRBD1
CDR3 length: 11
V gene: TRBV7-9
clone size: .

CDR3 protein: ASSDQGVGEQY
D gene: TRBD1
CDR3 length: 11
V gene: TRBV7-3
clone size: .

CDR3 protein: ASSLAGEKLETQY
D gene: .
CDR3 length: 13
V gene: TRBV5-1
clone size: few

CDR3 protein: ATTHRPGAPKNIQY
D gene: .
CDR3 length: 14
V gene: TRBV10-3
clone size: .

CDR3 protein: ASSPGQGAISYGYT
D gene: TRBD1
CDR3 length: 14
V gene: TRBV18
clone size: .

CDR3 protein: ASSSGDFNNSPLH
D gene: .
CDR3 length: 13
V gene: TRBV7-9
clone size: .

CDR3 protein: ASSLLAGAPYEQY
D gene: .
CDR3 length: 13
V gene: TRBV7-9
clone size: .

CDR3 protein: ASSPGTLTDTQY
D gene: .
CDR3 length: 12
V gene: TRBV11-2
clone size: .

CDR3 protein: ASSRTRQGEETQY
D gene: TRBD1
CDR3 length: 13
V gene: TRBV2
clone size: .

CDR3 protein: ASSQDWGVDGYT
D gene: .
CDR3 length: 12
V gene: TRBV4-3
clone size: .

CDR3 protein: ASSDSGRATDTQY
D gene: .
CDR3 length: 13
V gene: TRBV6-4
clone size: .

CDR3 protein: ASSLVADRDYGYT
D gene: .
CDR3 length: 13
V gene: TRBV5-6
clone size: .

CDR3 protein: ATKEFANQETQY
D gene: .
CDR3 length: 12
V gene: TRBV15
clone size: .

CDR3 protein: ASSLNREDEQF
D gene: .
CDR3 length: 11
V gene: TRBV5-6
clone size: .

CDR3 protein: ASSIRTEETQY
D gene: .
CDR3 length: 11
V gene: TRBV19
clone size: once

CDR3 protein: ASSFTSGGRHEQF
D gene: TRBD2
CDR3 length: 13
V gene: TRBV5-1
clone size: .

CDR3 protein: ASSSRVSNQPQH
D gene: .
CDR3 length: 12
V gene: TRBV6-5
clone size: .

CDR3 protein: ASSSTGMYGYT
D gene: TRBD1
CDR3 length: 11
V gene: TRBV18
clone size: .

CDR3 protein: ASSEWQGARNTEAF
D gene: TRBD1
CDR3 length: 14
V gene: TRBV10-2
clone size: .

CDR3 protein: SAIGTSGQY
D gene: TRBD2
CDR3 length: 9
V gene: TRBV29-1
clone size: .

CDR3 protein: ASSPGQVLNIQY
D gene: TRBD1
CDR3 length: 12
V gene: TRBV5-6
clone size: .

CDR3 protein: ASSLGPTSGNTIY
D gene: .
CDR3 length: 13
V gene: TRBV6-1
clone size: .

CDR3 protein: ASSSLSVTSGPRWEQY
D gene: TRBD2
CDR3 length: 16
V gene: TRBV7-2
clone size: .

CDR3 protein: ATSNGPNTEAF
D gene: .
CDR3 length: 11
V gene: TRBV15
clone size: .

CDR3 protein: ASSYPNKRRGGEAF
D gene: .
CDR3 length: 14
V gene: TRBV6-8
clone size: .

CDR3 protein: AISEPYQRGPEAF
D gene: .
CDR3 length: 13
V gene: TRBV10-3
clone size: .

CDR3 protein: ASSLHPINYGYT
D gene: .
CDR3 length: 12
V gene: TRBV27
clone size: many

CDR3 protein: ASSPGANVLT
D gene: .
CDR3 length: 10
V gene: TRBV18
clone size: .

CDR3 protein: ASSLEGPNQPQH
D gene: .
CDR3 length: 12
V gene: TRBV11-2
clone size: .

CDR3 protein: ASRRSGGRYNEQF
D gene: TRBD2
CDR3 length: 13
V gene: TRBV9
clone size: .

CDR3 protein: ASSPRTESYGYT
D gene: .
CDR3 length: 12
V gene: TRBV25-1
clone size: once

CDR3 protein: ASSYGGSWNTEAF
D gene: .
CDR3 length: 13
V gene: TRBV6-6
clone size: .

CDR3 protein: ASSQDKYNEQF
D gene: .
CDR3 length: 11
V gene: TRBV4-3
clone size: .

CDR3 protein: AWSVPGQETQY
D gene: .
CDR3 length: 11
V gene: TRBV30
clone size: .

CDR3 protein: ASSLKRGRDSPLH
D gene: .
CDR3 length: 13
V gene: TRBV6-6
clone size: .

CDR3 protein: ASSLVLGGGADTQY
D gene: TRBD2
CDR3 length: 14
V gene: TRBV11-2
clone size: once

CDR3 protein: ASSKGQGRETQY
D gene: TRBD1
CDR3 length: 12
V gene: TRBV14
clone size: .

CDR3 protein: ASSQTGTGGFYEQY
D gene: TRBD1
CDR3 length: 14
V gene: TRBV14
clone size: .

CDR3 protein: ASAGAGNIQY
D gene: .
CDR3 length: 10
V gene: TRBV5-8
clone size: .

CDR3 protein: ASSLGREPGELF
D gene: .
CDR3 length: 12
V gene: TRBV7-2
clone size: .

CDR3 protein: ASSVHTAAGELF
D gene: .
CDR3 length: 12
V gene: TRBV9
clone size: .

CDR3 protein: ASRAGQGDTGELF
D gene: TRBD1
CDR3 length: 13
V gene: TRBV5-1
clone size: .

CDR3 protein: ASSFRTGDGYT
D gene: TRBD1
CDR3 length: 11
V gene: TRBV5-5
clone size: .

CDR3 protein: ASSALPGGTYEQY
D gene: TRBD2
CDR3 length: 13
V gene: TRBV7-3
clone size: .

CDR3 protein: AWSVPGSSPLH
D gene: .
CDR3 length: 11
V gene: TRBV30
clone size: .

CDR3 protein: ASSFGRGSNTEAF
D gene: .
CDR3 length: 13
V gene: TRBV27
clone size: .